These 3 T cell receptor beta chains came from one sample sequenced in a study of CD8 T cells in ankylosing spondylitis. TCRdb passed the 5' RACE reads through MiXCR, listing each CDR3 protein once. The table includes approximately 150,000 distinct CDR3 sequences, around 32% detected once. The specimen was synovial fluid, either unsorted or a sorted T cell fraction (not recorded which). These receptor sequences come from a male donor with ankylosing spondylitis.

This clonotype was detected a few times. The chain links TRBV20-1 to TRBJ2-1; 7 positions match TRBD1. CDR3 length: 14 residues. Per germline, CDR1 DFQATT and CDR2 SNEGSKA (reference sequence). The CDR3 region has the DNA TGCAGCGCAACCGGGACAGCCTCCTACAATGAGCAGTTCTTC. The encoded protein is CSATGTASYNEQFF.

The chain has TRBV20-1 and TRBJ2-3; D may be TRBD2 (6 bases). Trimming cost V 3 bases and J 5 bases, with 15 bases left between them. This CDR3 comprises 14 residues. Germline CDR1 is DFQATT and CDR2 is SNEGSKA (reference sequence). The CDR3 is CSASGSNLIDTQYF. CDR3 in DNA: TGCAGTGCTAGCGGGAGTAATTTGATAGATACGCAGTATTTT.

The sample holds a few counts of this clonotype. The rearrangement joins TRBV5-6 to TRBJ1-6; no clear D gene. Trimming pared 7 bases from V and 7 bases from J, leaving 12 bases between. CDR3 length: 13 amino acids. Germline CDR1 reads SGHDT; CDR2 reads YYEEEE. The CDR3 loop is CASGRLTNSPLHF. As DNA, the CDR3 is TGTGCCAGCGGGCGACTGACAAATTCACCCCTCCACTTT.